The sequence of this T cell receptor beta chain was determined in a study of T cell changes during pregnancy in multiple sclerosis (dated by TCRdb to about 2019). Describing the broader study: In women with multiple sclerosis, the researchers looked at how the T cell repertoire shifted as pregnancy progressed.

In the germline V gene (reference sequence), CDR1 corresponds to SEHNR and CDR2 to FQNEAQ. Trimmed from V: 1 base; trimmed from J: 5 bases; junction bases lacking a gene match: 8. The CDR3 has 15 amino acids, counting the end cysteine and phenylalanine. Only the CDR3 portion is preserved as DNA: 45 bases, with reading frame beginning at the first base. Libraries were built with the immunoSEQ multiplex PCR assay. TCRdb carries this immuneACCESS record with in-frame sequences only. Its versions omit some clonotypes, under half of them owing to an unresolved V gene in the studies checked, with the rest unexplained. This sample gives about 54,000 clones in total; more than 90% of them show up just once. The biggest ten clones account for approximately 1.1% of the sample. Comments on this clone: Its antigen remains undetermined. No clone much larger than this one lies a single base away; base qualities are absent.

The sequencing used peripheral blood, collected after pregnancy. Recombination connected TRBV7-9 to TRBJ2-7, with TRBD1 identical over 7 junction bases. The sequence was obtained from a female donor in good health, enrolled as a control in a pregnancy study. The CDR3 amino acid sequence is: CASSLGHRGKNEQYF. The DNA sequence is as follows: TGTGCCAGCAGCTTAGGGCACAGGGGAAAGAACGAGCAGTACTTC.